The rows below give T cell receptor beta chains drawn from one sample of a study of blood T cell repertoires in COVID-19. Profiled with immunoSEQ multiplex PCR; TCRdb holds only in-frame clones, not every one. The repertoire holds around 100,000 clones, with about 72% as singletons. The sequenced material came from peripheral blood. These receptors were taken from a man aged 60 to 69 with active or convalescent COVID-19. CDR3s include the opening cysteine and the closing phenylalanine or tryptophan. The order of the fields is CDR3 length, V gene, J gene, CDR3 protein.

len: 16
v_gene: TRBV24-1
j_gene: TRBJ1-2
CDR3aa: CATSDSHRLTGLGYTF

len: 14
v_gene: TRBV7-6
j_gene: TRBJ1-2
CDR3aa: CASSPRAESYGYTF

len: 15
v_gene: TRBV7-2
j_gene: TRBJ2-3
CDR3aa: CASSLFGGATDTQYF

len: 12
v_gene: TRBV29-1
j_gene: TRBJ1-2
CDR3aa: CSGGGLRDDYTF

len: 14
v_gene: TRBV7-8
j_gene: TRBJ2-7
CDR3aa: CASSLAGGTYEQYF

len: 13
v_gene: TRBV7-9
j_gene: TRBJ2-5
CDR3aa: CASSLYPRETQYF

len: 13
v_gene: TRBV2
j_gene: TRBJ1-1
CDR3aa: CAGSWGERTEAFF

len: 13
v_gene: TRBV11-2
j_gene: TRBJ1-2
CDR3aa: CASSLGTVYGYTF

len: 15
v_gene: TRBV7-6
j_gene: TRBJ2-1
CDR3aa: CASSLVEGEYNEQFF

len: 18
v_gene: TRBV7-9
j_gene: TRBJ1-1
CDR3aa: CASSLPFIPRSGNTEAFF

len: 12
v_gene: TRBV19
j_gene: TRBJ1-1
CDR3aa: CASRYAEGRAFF

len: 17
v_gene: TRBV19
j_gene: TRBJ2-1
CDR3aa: CASSSRSTSGRVHEQFF

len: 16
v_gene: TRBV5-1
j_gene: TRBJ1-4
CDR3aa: CASSLGDRVTNEKLFF

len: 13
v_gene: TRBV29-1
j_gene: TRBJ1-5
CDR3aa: CSVGEGGNQPQHF

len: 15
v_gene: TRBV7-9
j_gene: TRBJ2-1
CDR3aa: CASSPGDSSYNEQFF

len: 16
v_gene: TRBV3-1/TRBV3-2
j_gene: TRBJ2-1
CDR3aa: CASSQTSGQAYNEQFF

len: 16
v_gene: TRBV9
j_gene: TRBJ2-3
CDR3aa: CASSLGTRDFTDTQYF

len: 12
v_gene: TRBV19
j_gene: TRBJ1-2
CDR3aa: CASSEGAYGYTF

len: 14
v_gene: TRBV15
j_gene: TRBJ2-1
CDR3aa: CATSREEGYNEQFF

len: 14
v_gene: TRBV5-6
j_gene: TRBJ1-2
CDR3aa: CASSSYPRNYGYTF

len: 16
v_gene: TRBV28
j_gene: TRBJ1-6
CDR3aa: CASSLFRDRDYSPLHF

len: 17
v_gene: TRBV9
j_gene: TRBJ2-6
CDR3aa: CASSVGFIGSGANVLTF

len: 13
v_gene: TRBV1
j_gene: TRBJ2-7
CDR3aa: CTSSRLYSYEQYF

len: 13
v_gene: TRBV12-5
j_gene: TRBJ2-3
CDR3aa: CASGGGNTDTQYF

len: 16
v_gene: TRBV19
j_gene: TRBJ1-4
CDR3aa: CASSLSRDTGFEKLFF

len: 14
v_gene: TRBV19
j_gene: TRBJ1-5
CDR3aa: CASSTTGTRQPQHF

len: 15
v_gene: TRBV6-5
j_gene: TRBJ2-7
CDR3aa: CASRPASGGSYEQYF

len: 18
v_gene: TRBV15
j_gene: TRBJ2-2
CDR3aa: CATSRDGLAGGTTGELFF

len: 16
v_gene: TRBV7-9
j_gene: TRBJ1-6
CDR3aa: CASSRGQGFYNSPLHF

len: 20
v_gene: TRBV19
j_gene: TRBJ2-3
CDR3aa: CASSEGRWGRGQRDTDTQYF

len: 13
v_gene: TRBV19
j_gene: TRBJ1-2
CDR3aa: CASWDRGVYGYTF

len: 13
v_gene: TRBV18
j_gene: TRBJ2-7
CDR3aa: CASSPDTGAEQYF

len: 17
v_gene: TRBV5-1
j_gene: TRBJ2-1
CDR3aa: CASSPRWSSGVDNEQFF

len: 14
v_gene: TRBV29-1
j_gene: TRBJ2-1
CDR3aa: CSAATGGSHNEQFF

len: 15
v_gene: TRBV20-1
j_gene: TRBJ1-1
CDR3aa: CSASSGVRSTAEAFF

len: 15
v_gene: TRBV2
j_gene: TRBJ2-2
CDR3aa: CASSAQGGAAGELFF

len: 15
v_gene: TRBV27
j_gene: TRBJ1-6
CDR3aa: CASSITGSWNSPLHF

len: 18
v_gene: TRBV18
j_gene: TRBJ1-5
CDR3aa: CASSALNRGSIRNQPQHF

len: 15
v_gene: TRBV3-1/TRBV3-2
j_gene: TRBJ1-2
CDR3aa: CASSDPGQGVYGYTF

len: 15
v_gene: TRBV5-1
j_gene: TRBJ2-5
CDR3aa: CASSSPQGDQETQYF

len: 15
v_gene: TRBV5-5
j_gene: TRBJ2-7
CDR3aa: CASTQTRLISYEQYF

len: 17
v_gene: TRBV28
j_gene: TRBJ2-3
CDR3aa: CASSSGTGGLFTDTQYF